This T cell receptor (beta chain) came from a study of blood T cells in healthy people across ages. Germline V gene data show CDR1 as SNHLY and CDR2 as FYNNEI. This CDR3 has 15 residues. V lost 2 bases and J lost 3; bases outside the gene matches: 6. In its sample, this clonotype was seen a few times. Sample-barcoded 5' priming and a J-beta primer mix drove a second PCR of roughly 6 to 12 cycles. A single record per CDR3 protein comes from TCRdb applying MiXCR to the 5' RACE reads. The sample shows about 1,500,000 distinct CDR3 sequences, roughly 27% of them seen only once. The V gene is TRBV2, the J gene TRBJ1-2; TRBD1 matches 7 bases. The source material was blood. This receptor was identified in a woman in her thirties in good health. The CDR3 region is CASSEKQGLDYGYTF. In DNA, the CDR3 is TGTGCCAGCAGTGAAAAACAGGGGTTGGACTATGGCTACACCTTC.